This TCR beta chain originates from a study of T cell changes during pregnancy in multiple sclerosis. Sequencing used immunoSEQ multiplex PCR; TCRdb keeps in-frame clones, though not all of them. Of tens of thousands of clones detected, roughly 92% appear once; the ten largest clones hold just under 2%. This receptor was obtained from a female donor in good health, enrolled as a control in a pregnancy study. Specimen: peripheral blood, collected in the third trimester of pregnancy.

The CDR3 region has the DNA TGTGCCAGCAGCCCATCGGGGGGGCAGGGCGACTATGGCTACACCTTC. Translated, it gives CASSPSGGQGDYGYTF. The rearrangement uses TRBV11-2 and TRBJ1-2; D is perhaps TRBD1 (6 bases). Trimming pared 5 bases from V and 3 bases from J, leaving 19 bases between. Looked up from germline, CDR1 is SGHAT and CDR2 is FQNNGV. This CDR3 is built from 16 residues.